The 15 T cell receptor beta chains below were found in one sample sequenced in a study of T-cell reconstitution after alpha-beta-depleted transplantation in children. A library of TCRbeta sequences, prepared with unique molecular identifiers, was generated. TCRdb re-called the PCR reads with MiXCR, one entry per CDR3 protein. The sample includes 190,000 or so distinct CDR3 sequences, over 5.5% seen only once; the top ten take about 2.9%. Source: PBMCs from the stem cell graft donor, taken from the stem cell graft. The receptors were sampled from a human donor who donated a stem cell graft to a child with Wiskott-Aldrich syndrome.

This clonotype has a count of ten or more. CDR3 sequence (DNA): TGCAGTGCTCCCCCAGGAGGCACTGAAGCTTTCTTT. Its translation: CSAPPGGTEAFF. J is TRBJ1-1 and V is TRBV20-1, with no clear D. The CDR3 is 12 residues long. Germline values: CDR1 DFQATT, CDR2 SNEGSKA (reference sequence). V was cut by 5 bases and J by 4 bases, with 11 bases left in between.

At least ten counts were recorded for this clonotype. The V and J genes are TRBV7-8 and TRBJ2-7; no definite D call. V lost 0 bases to trimming and J lost 3 bases, with 3 bases between them. Germline V gene lookup returns CDR1 SGHVS and CDR2 FQNEAQ. The CDR3 is 12 residues long. CDR3 protein: CASSLAYYEQYF. CDR3 coding DNA: TGTGCCAGCAGCTTAGCCTACTACGAGCAGTACTTC.

Many counts were recorded for this clonotype. V gene TRBV3-1 combines with J gene TRBJ1-5; D is undetermined. Looked up from germline, CDR1 is LGHDT and CDR2 is YNNKEL (reference sequence). This CDR3 comprises 13 residues. V lost 0 bases and J 11 bases, leaving 11 bases between the germline ends. The CDR3 protein is CASSQDPGLAQHF. Written as DNA, the CDR3 is TGTGCCAGCAGCCAAGATCCGGGGTTGGCCCAGCATTTT.

This clonotype was recorded many times. The genes are TRBV7-6 and TRBJ2-2, with TRBD1 matching 8 bases. The V segment lost 5 bases and the J segment 1 base; nucleotides outside the gene matches: 3. This CDR3 is 15 amino acids long. Germline loops: CDR1 SGHVS, CDR2 FNYEAQ. The CDR3: CASSPGTGNTGELFF. The CDR3 bases are TGTGCCAGCAGCCCCGGGACAGGGAACACCGGGGAGCTGTTTTTT.

This clonotype was counted many times. The chain is built from TRBV24-1 and TRBJ2-7, with D possibly TRBD1 on 6 matching bases. The CDR3 runs 16 residues. With 6 bases removed from V and 5 bases from J, the gap between germline ends came to 22 bases. CDR1 and CDR2 from the germline V gene are KGHDR and SFDVKD. The CDR3 bases are TGTGCCACCAGTCCAGCTACCACAGGGTACGTTAACGAGCAGTACTTC. The encoded protein is CATSPATTGYVNEQYF.

This clonotype was found many times. The rearrangement links TRBV20-1 to TRBJ2-1; 13 nucleotides line up with TRBD2. The CDR3 spans 14 residues. The germline CDR1 and CDR2 sequences are DFQATT and SNEGSKA (reference sequence). After removal of 7 bases from V and 8 bases from J, the junction contained 8 bases not matched to a gene. Here the CDR3 DNA reads TGCAGTGTTATACTAGCGGGGGGGTCCGATGAGCAGTTCTTC. This encodes CSVILAGGSDEQFF.

The J gene is TRBJ1-1, the V gene TRBV7-9; D is possibly TRBD1 (6 bases). V was cut by 6 bases and J by 3 bases, with 14 bases left in between. From germline, CDR1 is SEHNR and CDR2 FQNEAQ (reference sequence). The CDR3 contains 14 residues. The CDR3 sequence is CASRPQGIDTEAFF. In DNA form, the CDR3 reads TGTGCCAGCAGGCCACAGGGTATTGACACTGAAGCTTTCTTT.

This clonotype was observed at least ten times. The genes are TRBV5-1 and TRBJ1-1, with D unresolved. The germline V and J ends were trimmed by 0 bases and 1 base, with 10 bases remaining between them. CDR3 length: 15 amino acids. CDR1 and CDR2 (germline): SGHRS, YFSETQ. The CDR3 nucleotides are TGCGCCAGCAGCTTGGAGGGAGTTAAGAACACTGAAGCTTTCTTT. This codes for CASSLEGVKNTEAFF.

This clonotype came up a few times. The J gene is TRBJ2-7, the V gene TRBV15; D not resolved. This CDR3 has 15 amino acids. With 0 bases removed from V and 2 bases from J, the gap between germline ends came to 11 bases. Germline values: CDR1 LNHNV, CDR2 YYDKDF (reference sequence). The CDR3 bases are TGTGCCACCAGCAGAGATGGGGTCTCGACCTACGAGCAGTACTTC. Protein: CATSRDGVSTYEQYF. Using reference TRBV15 and TRBJ2-7 for the parts outside the CDR3, the full variable domain is DAMVIQNPRYQVTQFGKPVTLSCSQTLNHNVMYWYQQKSSQAPKLLFHYYDKDFNNEADTPDNFQSRRPNTSFCFLDIRSPGLGDTAMYLCATSRDGVSTYEQYFGPGTRLTVT.

There are many counts of this clonotype. The chain uses TRBV12-3 or TRBV12-4 and TRBJ2-7; 9 bases line up with TRBD2. The length of the CDR3 is 17 residues. Losses at the gene ends were 3 bases for V and 0 bases for J; bases not matched to a gene: 9. The CDR3 sequence is CASSFGSGGYSSYEQYF. In DNA, the CDR3 is TGTGCCAGCAGTTTTGGTAGCGGGGGCTATAGCTCCTACGAGCAGTACTTC.

Ten or more counts support this clonotype. This chain uses TRBV6-2 or TRBV6-3 with TRBJ2-7; 7 bases line up with TRBD2. The germline gives CDR1 MNHEY, CDR2 SVGEGT. This CDR3 region has 14 residues. V was pared by 5 bases and J by 2 bases, with 6 bases of the junction left unmatched. This chain's CDR3 is CASSRSGEAYEQYF. The CDR3 coding sequence is TGTGCCAGCAGTCGAAGCGGGGAGGCCTACGAGCAGTACTTC.

This clonotype was recorded many times. The chain carries TRBV20-1 and TRBJ2-5; 11 nucleotides match TRBD2. J lost 5 bases, V lost 4 bases, and 9 bases had no gene match. This CDR3 is built from 15 residues. Looked up from germline, CDR1 is DFQATT and CDR2 is SNEGSKA (reference sequence). CDR3 nucleotides: TGCAGTGCTACACCCCCTAGCGGGGGGAGCGAGACCCAGTACTTC. Its translation: CSATPPSGGSETQYF.

V and J are TRBV2 and TRBJ2-7; 8 positions agree with TRBD1. Trimming removed 5 bases from V and 7 bases from J; junction bases left unmatched: 13. The CDR3 covers 15 residues. Germline CDR1 is SNHLY and CDR2 is FYNNEI. CDR3 bases: TGTGCCAGCAGTAAGAACGGCGGTCGGACAGGGGAGCAGTACTTC. Translating it yields CASSKNGGRTGEQYF.

This clonotype was observed a few times. The V gene is TRBV11-3, the J gene TRBJ1-1; D unresolved. The CDR3 runs 17 residues. V was pared by 2 bases and J by 3 bases, with 19 bases between. The germline gives CDR1 SGHNT, CDR2 YENEEA. In DNA form, the CDR3 reads TGTGCCAGCAGCTTAACCCCCATTTGGACCCCGGACACTGAAGCTTTCTTT. Amino acid sequence: CASSLTPIWTPDTEAFF. Based on the CDR3 plus reference TRBV11-3 and TRBJ1-1, the full variable domain is EAGVVQSPRYKIIEKKQPVAFWCNPISGHNTLYWYLQNLGQGPELLIRYENEEAVDDSQLPKDRFSAERLKGVDSTLKIQPAELGDSAVYLCASSLTPIWTPDTEAFFGQGTRLTVV.

The chain has TRBV7-7 and TRBJ2-5; 8 nucleotides line up with TRBD1. Germline CDR1 reads SSHAT; CDR2 reads FNYEAQ (reference sequence). The CDR3 runs to 15 residues. V lost 5 bases and J lost 5; bases outside the gene matches: 10. CDR3 sequence (DNA): TGTGCCAGCAGCGTAGGACAGGGCAGACAGGAGACCCAGTACTTC. Amino acids: CASSVGQGRQETQYF.